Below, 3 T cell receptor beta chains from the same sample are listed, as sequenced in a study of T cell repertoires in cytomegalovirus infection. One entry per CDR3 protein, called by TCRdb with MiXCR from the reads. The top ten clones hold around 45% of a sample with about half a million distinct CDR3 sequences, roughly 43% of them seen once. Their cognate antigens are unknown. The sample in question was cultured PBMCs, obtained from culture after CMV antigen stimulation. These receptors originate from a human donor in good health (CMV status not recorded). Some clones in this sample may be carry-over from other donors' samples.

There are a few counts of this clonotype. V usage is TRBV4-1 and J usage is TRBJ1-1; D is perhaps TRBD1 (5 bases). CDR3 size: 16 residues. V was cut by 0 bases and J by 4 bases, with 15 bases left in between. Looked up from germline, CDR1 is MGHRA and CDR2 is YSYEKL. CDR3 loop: CASSQDRGGEVTEAFF. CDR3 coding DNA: TGCGCCAGCAGCCAAGATCGGGGGGGTGAGGTCACTGAAGCTTTCTTT.

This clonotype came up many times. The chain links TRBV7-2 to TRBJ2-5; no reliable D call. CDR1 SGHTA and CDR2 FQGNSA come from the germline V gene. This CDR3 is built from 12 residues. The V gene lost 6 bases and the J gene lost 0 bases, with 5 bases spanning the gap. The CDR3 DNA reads TGTGCCAGCAGGGCCGACCAAGAGACCCAGTACTTC. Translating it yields CASRADQETQYF.

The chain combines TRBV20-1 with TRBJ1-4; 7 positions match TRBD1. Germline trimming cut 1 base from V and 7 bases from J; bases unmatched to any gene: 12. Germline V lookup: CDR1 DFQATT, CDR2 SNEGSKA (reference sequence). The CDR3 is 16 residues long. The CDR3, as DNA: TGCAGTGCTAGAGCTCCCGCGCTGAACAGGGGTGAAAAACTGTTTTTT. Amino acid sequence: CSARAPALNRGEKLFF.